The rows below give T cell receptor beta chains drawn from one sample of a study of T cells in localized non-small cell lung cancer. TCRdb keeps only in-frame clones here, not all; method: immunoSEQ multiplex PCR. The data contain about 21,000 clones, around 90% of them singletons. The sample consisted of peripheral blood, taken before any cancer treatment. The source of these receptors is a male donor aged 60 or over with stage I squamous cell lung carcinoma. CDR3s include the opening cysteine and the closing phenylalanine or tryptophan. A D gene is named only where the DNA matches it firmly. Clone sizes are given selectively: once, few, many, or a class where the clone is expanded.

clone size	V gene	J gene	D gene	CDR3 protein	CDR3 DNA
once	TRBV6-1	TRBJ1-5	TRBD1	CASSQEQGAQPQHF	TGTGCCAGCAGCCAGGAACAGGGGGCCCAGCCCCAGCATTTT
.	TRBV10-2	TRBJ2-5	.	CASDPRRGAGQETQYF	TGCGCCAGCGACCCGAGGAGGGGCGCGGGGCAGGAGACCCAGTACTTC
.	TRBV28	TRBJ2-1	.	CASNGPWGGKQFF	TGTGCCAGCAATGGGCCATGGGGGGGCAAGCAGTTCTTC
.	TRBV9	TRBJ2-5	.	CASSAGGSQDF	TGTGCCAGCAGCGCAGGGGGGAGCCAGGACTTC
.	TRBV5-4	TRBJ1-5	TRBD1	CASSAGQDRNQPQHF	TGTGCCAGCAGCGCAGGACAGGACCGTAATCAGCCCCAGCATTTT
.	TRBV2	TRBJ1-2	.	CASSADLGYGYTF	TGTGCCAGCAGTGCTGACCTGGGGTATGGCTACACCTTC
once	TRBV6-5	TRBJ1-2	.	CASSPGAYYGYTF	TGTGCCAGCAGCCCCGGGGCTTACTATGGCTACACCTTC
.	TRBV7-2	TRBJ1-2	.	CASSLKADDNYGYTF	TGTGCCAGCAGCTTAAAGGCAGATGATAACTATGGCTACACCTTC
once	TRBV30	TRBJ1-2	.	CAWNLDRYGYTF	TGTGCCTGGAACCTCGACAGATATGGCTACACCTTC
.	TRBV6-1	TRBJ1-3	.	CASTPGPISGNTIYF	TGTGCCAGCACCCCCGGACCGATCTCTGGAAACACCATATATTTT
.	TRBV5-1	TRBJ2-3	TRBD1	CASSFRQGAFTDTQYF	TGCGCCAGCAGCTTTCGACAGGGGGCCTTCACAGATACGCAGTATTTT
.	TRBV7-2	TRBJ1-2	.	CASSLGTAFNYGYTF	TGTGCCAGCAGCTTAGGGACGGCCTTCAACTATGGCTACACCTTC
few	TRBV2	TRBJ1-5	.	CASRPEGRPDDQPQHF	TGTGCCAGCAGGCCGGAAGGCAGGCCTGACGATCAGCCCCAGCATTTT
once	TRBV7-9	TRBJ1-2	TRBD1	CASSYGTATYGYTF	TGTGCCAGCAGCTATGGGACAGCAACCTATGGCTACACCTTC